The entry that follows covers one T cell receptor (beta chain) sequence. Its antigen has not been determined. Within one base of it there is no much larger clone, and no base qualities were kept. The data are from a study of OX40 agonist ivuxolimab in advanced cancers. Concerning the study at large: Ivuxolimab was a fully human IgG2 agonistic monoclonal antibody targeting the costimulatory receptor OX40 (CD134). Intravenous ivuxolimab was administered to patients every 2 weeks at six dose levels: 0.01, 0.1, 0.3, 1.5, 3 and 10 mg/kg. Among the roughly 52 dose-escalation patients, about 20 had hepatocellular carcinoma, roughly 15 melanoma, 9 renal cell carcinoma and 9 head and neck cancer. The dose-escalation cohort was around 84% male with a mean age of around 62 years, ranging from roughly 20 to 85. Patients were allowed to have had prior anti-PD-1, anti-PD-L1 or anti-CTLA-4 therapy, and around 40% of the dose-escalation patients had previously received checkpoint inhibitors. Three dose-escalation patients achieved partial responses, one with hepatocellular carcinoma and two with cutaneous melanoma. Peripheral TCRbeta sequencing was intended to test whether TCR sequence diversity was altered and clonal T-cell expansion was caused by ivuxolimab. The monotherapy dose-escalation portion (N of about 50 patients) of the phase I ivuxolimab trial is reported in the paper.

Genomic DNA was isolated from the sorted cells so that the TCRbeta CDR3 region could be sequenced. TCRbeta CDR3 regions were sequenced using the immunoSEQ Assay. TCRdb carries this immuneACCESS record with in-frame sequences only. Its versions omit some clonotypes, under half of them owing to an unresolved V gene in the studies checked, with the rest unexplained. The sample data list about 20,000 clones, and 80% to 90% of these were observed just once. The ten most abundant clones make up about 23% of the sample. V is cut by 9 bases and J by 8 bases, and the space between the germline ends is 11 bases. The CDR3 numbers 11 residues from cysteine through phenylalanine. Only the CDR3 portion is preserved as DNA: 33 bases, with reading frame beginning at the first base. The germline V gene (reference sequence) sets CDR1 to LNHDA and CDR2 to SQIVND. The investigation overall reported the following: Which antigens the clonally expanded peripheral T cells were specific for was not determined. Clonal expansion of both CD4+ and CD8+ blood T cells was observed from baseline to week 6 at doses 0.1 to 3.0 mg/kg. On average, CD8+ T cells showed more expanded clones than CD4+ T cells after ivuxolimab. In partial responders in the 0.1-3.0 mg/kg groups, normalized peripheral clonal expansion was found to be among the lowest, especially among CD8+ T cells. Low levels of normalized T-cell clonal expansion were also shown by some nonresponding patients.

The trial excluded patients who had a history of autoimmune disease or were on systemic immunosuppression. In every dose cohort, peripheral blood was drawn for TCR sequencing at baseline, cycle 4 day 1, and cycle 7 day 1. Samples were obtained from an open-label, multicenter, first-in-human phase I dose-escalation trial of ivuxolimab. Adults with locally advanced or metastatic melanoma, renal cell carcinoma, hepatocellular carcinoma or head and neck squamous cell carcinoma were enrolled in the trial. CD4+ and CD8+ T cells were sorted separately from peripheral blood before TCR sequencing. The sequencing here drew on CD4+ or CD8+ T cells sorted from blood, taken in a trial of the OX40 agonist ivuxolimab. The TCR sequence derives from an adult with an advanced solid tumor such as melanoma, head and neck, liver or kidney cancer. Recombination joined TRBV19 with TRBJ2-4; tentative D gene TRBD1, with 6 bases matching. The encoded CDR3 is CASETGYIQYF. The DNA sequence follows: TGTGCCAGCGAAACAGGGTACATTCAGTACTTC.